A selection of T cell receptor beta chains follows, all from one sample in a study of T cells in Graves' hyperthyroidism and ophthalmopathy. One entry per CDR3 protein, called by TCRdb with MiXCR from the multiplex PCR reads. Of 360,000 or so distinct CDR3 sequences listed, about 16% are singletons. Sequencing used blood. Receptor source: a woman aged 55-70 years with Graves' ophthalmopathy. Both conserved end residues are part of each CDR3. D genes are given only for firm matches. Only part of the rows carry a size: once, few, many, or a class if the clone is expanded.

j_call,d_call,clone_size,v_call,cdr3_nt,cdr3_aa
TRBJ2-7,TRBD1,.,TRBV3-1,TGTGCCAGCAGCCAATACGGGACAGGGAGGTACGAGCAGTACTTC,CASSQYGTGRYEQYF
TRBJ2-2,TRBD2,.,TRBV20-1,TGCAGTGCTAGAACACCCGGGACTAGCGGACACACCGGGGAGCTGTTTTTT,CSARTPGTSGHTGELFF
TRBJ1-2,TRBD1,many,TRBV12-3/TRBV12-4,TGTGCCAGCAGCAATCAGTTCCCGGGACAGGGGGATGGCTACACCTTC,CASSNQFPGQGDGYTF
TRBJ1-4,.,.,TRBV11-2,TGTGCCAGCCGTTGGTGGGGGGCAACTAATGAAAAACTGTTTTTT,CASRWWGATNEKLFF
TRBJ2-7,TRBD1,.,TRBV5-1,TGCGCCAGCTCCGGGACAGAGTCCTACGAGCAGTACTTC,CASSGTESYEQYF
TRBJ1-2,.,many,TRBV28,TGTGCCAGCAGTTTAGTCGCGTCAGAGGGCTATGGCTACACCTTC,CASSLVASEGYGYTF
TRBJ2-1,.,many,TRBV7-3,TGTGCCAGCAGCTTAGGGGGGGGACAAACATACAATGAGCAGTTCTTC,CASSLGGGQTYNEQFF
TRBJ2-3,TRBD2,many,TRBV20-1,TGCAGTGCTAGGGTTCCGCGGGAGTCAGATACGCAGTATTTT,CSARVPRESDTQYF
TRBJ2-7,.,many,TRBV6-1,TGTGCCAGCAGTGAAGTGGCAGGGACGACCCACGAGCAGTACTTC,CASSEVAGTTHEQYF
TRBJ2-1,.,many,TRBV11-2,TGTGCCAGCAGCTTAGTAGGTGGAGATGAGCAGTTCTTC,CASSLVGGDEQFF
TRBJ2-1,.,.,TRBV12-5,TGTGCTAGGGGGGGGGGGCGGGAAGGAGATCGGGAGCAGTTCTTC,CARGGGREGDREQFF
TRBJ2-5,TRBD2,many,TRBV7-2,TGTGCCAGCAGCTCTAGGGGACTAGCCTATGAGACCCAGTACTTC,CASSSRGLAYETQYF
TRBJ2-1,TRBD2,.,TRBV20-1,TGCGGTGCTGAGGGACTAGGGGGAGGATATAGCTCCTACAATGAGCAGTTCTTC,CGAEGLGGGYSSYNEQFF
TRBJ2-1,.,many,TRBV2,TGTGCCAGCTCCCTACAGGGCCTAGGACGTGGTAATGAGCAGTTCTTC,CASSLQGLGRGNEQFF
TRBJ2-5,TRBD2,few,TRBV12-3/TRBV12-4,TGTGCCAGCAGTTACTGGACTAGCGGGAGGGAGACCCAGTACTTC,CASSYWTSGRETQYF
TRBJ1-6,TRBD1,.,TRBV3-1,TGTGCCAGCAGCCCACTCGACAGGGGTTGGAATTCACCCCTCCACTTT,CASSPLDRGWNSPLHF
TRBJ2-2,.,many,TRBV2,TGTGCCAGCAGTGTCCTGACTAGCACCGGGGAGCTGTTTTTT,CASSVLTSTGELFF
TRBJ2-1,TRBD1,few,TRBV18,TGTGCCAGCTCACCAGAGACAGGGGGTAATATATACAATGAGCAGTTCTTC,CASSPETGGNIYNEQFF
TRBJ2-6,.,.,TRBV3-1,TGTGCCAGCAGCCAGGTCGTGGGGGCCAACGTCCTGACTTTC,CASSQVVGANVLTF